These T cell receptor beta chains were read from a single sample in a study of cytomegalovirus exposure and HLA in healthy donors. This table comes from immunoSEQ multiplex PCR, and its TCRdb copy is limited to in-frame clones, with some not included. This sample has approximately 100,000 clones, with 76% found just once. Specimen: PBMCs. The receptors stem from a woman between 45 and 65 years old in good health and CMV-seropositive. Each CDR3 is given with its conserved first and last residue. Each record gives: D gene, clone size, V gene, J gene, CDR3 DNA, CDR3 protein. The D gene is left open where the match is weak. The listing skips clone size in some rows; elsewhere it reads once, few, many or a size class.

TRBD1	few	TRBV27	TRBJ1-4	TGTGCCAGCAGTTCGATTAGGGGACAGGGGACTAATGAAAAACTGTTTTTT	CASSSIRGQGTNEKLFF
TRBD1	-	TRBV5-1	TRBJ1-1	TGCGCCAGCAGCCCGGAATTACCAGGGGGTGAAGCTTTCTTT	CASSPELPGGEAFF
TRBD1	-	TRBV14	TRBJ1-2	TGTGCCAGCAGCCAAGGCCGCCGGGACAGCCCGACATATGGCTACACCTTC	CASSQGRRDSPTYGYTF
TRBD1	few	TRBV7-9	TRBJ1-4	TGTGCCAGCAGCTTAGCGGCAGGGGGAAAGGGTAATGAAAAACTGTTTTTT	CASSLAAGGKGNEKLFF
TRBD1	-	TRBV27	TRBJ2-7	TGTGCCAGCAGTTTTTTGGACAGGGTTTACGAGCAGTACTTC	CASSFLDRVYEQYF
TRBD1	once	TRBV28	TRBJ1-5	TGTGCCAGCAGGCTAACAGGGGGCTCAAAGCCCCAGCATTTT	CASRLTGGSKPQHF
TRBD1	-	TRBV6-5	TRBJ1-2	TGTACCAGCAGTTACTCGACAGGGAATGGCTACACCTTC	CTSSYSTGNGYTF
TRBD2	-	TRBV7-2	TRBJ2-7	TGTGCCAGCAGCTTAGACGGGAGGGGCGAGCAGTACTTC	CASSLDGRGEQYF
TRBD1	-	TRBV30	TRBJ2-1	TGTGCCTGGACGGGGACAGGGTCCTACAATGAGCAGTTCTTC	CAWTGTGSYNEQFF
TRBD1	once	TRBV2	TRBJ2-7	TGTGCCAGCAGTGTTGGGGACAGGGCTGGTTACGAGCAGTACTTC	CASSVGDRAGYEQYF
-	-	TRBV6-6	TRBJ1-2	TGTGCCAGCAGACCCGGGGGAGGGACTAACTATGGCTACACCTTC	CASRPGGGTNYGYTF
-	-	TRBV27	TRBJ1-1	TGTGCCAGCAGTTTATCGACAGAAAGGGACACTGAAGCTTTCTTT	CASSLSTERDTEAFF
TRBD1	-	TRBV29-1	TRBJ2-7	TGCAGCGTTGATGGCGTGACAGGGGACGAGCAGTACTTC	CSVDGVTGDEQYF
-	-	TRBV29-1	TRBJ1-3	TGCAGCGTTGTTCGGGGGAACTCTGGAAACACCATATATTTT	CSVVRGNSGNTIYF
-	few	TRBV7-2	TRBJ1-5	TGTGCCAGCAGCTTAGGAGCAGGGCGTCGTTTGCTTAGCAATCAGCCCCAGCATTTT	CASSLGAGRRLLSNQPQHF
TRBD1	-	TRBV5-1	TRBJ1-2	TGCGCCAGCAGCCCGGGACAGGGGGCTCAGGGCGGCTACACCTTC	CASSPGQGAQGGYTF
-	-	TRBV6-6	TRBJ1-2	TGTGCCAGCAGACCTCCCCGCCGGTCCCAAGAGGATGGCTACACCTTC	CASRPPRRSQEDGYTF
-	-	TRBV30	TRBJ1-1	TGTGCCTGGAGTCAGGGAAGTAGGACTGAAGCTTTCTTT	CAWSQGSRTEAFF
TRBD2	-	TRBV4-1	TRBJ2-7	TGCGCCAGCAGCCAAGATCGGGGTAGCGGGCTCTCCGAGCAGTACTTC	CASSQDRGSGLSEQYF
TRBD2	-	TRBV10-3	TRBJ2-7	TGTGCCATCAGTGACGGGACTAGCGGAAACGAGCAGTACTTC	CAISDGTSGNEQYF
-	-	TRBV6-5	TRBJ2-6	TGTGCCAGCAGTTACTTTACACCGTCTGGGGCCAACGTCCTGACTTTC	CASSYFTPSGANVLTF
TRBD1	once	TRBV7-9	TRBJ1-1	TGTGCCAGCAGCCTGGGACAGGGAGTATTAGCTGAAGCTTTCTTT	CASSLGQGVLAEAFF
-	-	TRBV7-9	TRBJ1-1	TGTGCCAGCAGCTTAGGAGGAGACACTGAAGCTTTCTTT	CASSLGGDTEAFF
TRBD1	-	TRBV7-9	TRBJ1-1	TGTTCCAGCAGCCCCTACGGACAGGGGGCCGGTTGGGGCACTGAAGCTTTCTTT	CSSSPYGQGAGWGTEAFF
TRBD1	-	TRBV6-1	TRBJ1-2	TGTGCCAGCAGAAACAGACAGGGGGCGGATGGCTACACCTTC	CASRNRQGADGYTF
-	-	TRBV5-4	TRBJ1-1	TGTGCCAGCAGCTTGGATGGATCAGGATCGGACACTGAAGCTTTCTTT	CASSLDGSGSDTEAFF
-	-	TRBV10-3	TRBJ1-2	TGTGCCATCGCCCGGTTCGACACGACTAACTATGGCTACACCTTC	CAIARFDTTNYGYTF
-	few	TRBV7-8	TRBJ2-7	TGTGCCAGCAGCTTAACAGGGCTCTACGAGCAGTACTTC	CASSLTGLYEQYF
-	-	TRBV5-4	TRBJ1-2	TGTGCCAGCACCGGACAGCTCTCTAACTATGGCTACACCTTC	CASTGQLSNYGYTF
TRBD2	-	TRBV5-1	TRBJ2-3	TGCGCCAGCAGCTTGGAACTAGCGGGAGGATCTAGCACAGATACGCAGTATTTT	CASSLELAGGSSTDTQYF
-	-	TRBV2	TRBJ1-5	TGTGCCAGCAGTCTACGGGACATTGACAATCAGCCCCAGCATTTT	CASSLRDIDNQPQHF
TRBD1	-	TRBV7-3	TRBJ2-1	TGTGCCAGCAGCTTTGGGACAGGGGACAATGAGCAGTTCTTC	CASSFGTGDNEQFF
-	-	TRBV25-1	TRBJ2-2	TGTGCCAGCAGTGATCCTACCGTCACCAACACCGGGGAGCTGTTTTTT	CASSDPTVTNTGELFF
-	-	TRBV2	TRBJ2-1	TGTGCCAGCAGTGCGGGGTACAATGAGCAGTTCTTC	CASSAGYNEQFF
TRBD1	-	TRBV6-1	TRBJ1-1	TGTGCCAGCAGATATTACAGGGGGAACACTGAAGCTTTCTTT	CASRYYRGNTEAFF
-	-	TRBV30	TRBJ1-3	TGTGCCTGGAGTGTACTCGGCAGGGTTGGAAACACCATATATTTT	CAWSVLGRVGNTIYF
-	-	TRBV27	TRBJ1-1	TGTGCAACCGGGAGACGGCATACGAACACTGAAGCTTTCTTT	CATGRRHTNTEAFF
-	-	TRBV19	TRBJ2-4	TGTGCCAGTAGTATCTGGGGCTTGAGAGCCAAAAACATTCAGTACTTC	CASSIWGLRAKNIQYF
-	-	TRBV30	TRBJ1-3	TGTGCCTGGAGTCTTGGGGGGGATGGAAACACCATATATTTT	CAWSLGGDGNTIYF
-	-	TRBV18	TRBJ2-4	TGTGCCAGCTCAGCGACATTAGCCAAAAACATTCAGTACTTC	CASSATLAKNIQYF
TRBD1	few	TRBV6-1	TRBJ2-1	TGTGCCAGCAGTGAAGGCGGGTTTGAGACAGGGGTCTACAATGAGCAGTTCTTC	CASSEGGFETGVYNEQFF
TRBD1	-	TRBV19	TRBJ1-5	TGTGCCAGTAGTATAGGAGAGACAGGGATTAAGCCCCAGCATTTT	CASSIGETGIKPQHF
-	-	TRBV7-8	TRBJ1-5	TGTGCCAGCAGCCCCGAGGGAGGTTATCAGCCCCAGCATTTT	CASSPEGGYQPQHF
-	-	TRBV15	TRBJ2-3	TGTGCCACCAGCAGAGATAAAAGGGCGGAGGCAGATACGCAGTATTTT	CATSRDKRAEADTQYF
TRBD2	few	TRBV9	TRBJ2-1	TGTGCCAGCAGCGTTCTAGCGGGAGCGGGTAATGAGCAGTTCTTC	CASSVLAGAGNEQFF
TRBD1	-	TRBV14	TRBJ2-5	TGTGCCAGCAGCCCGGAACCGGGACAGGGGTTTGGAGAGACCCAGTACTTC	CASSPEPGQGFGETQYF
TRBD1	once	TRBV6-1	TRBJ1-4	TGTGCCAGCAGGGCATCGACAGGGAGAGATGAAAAACTGTTTTTT	CASRASTGRDEKLFF
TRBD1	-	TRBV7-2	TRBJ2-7	TGTGCCAGCAGCCCCGGGACAGGTCGTAGGTTCTACGAGCAGTACTTC	CASSPGTGRRFYEQYF
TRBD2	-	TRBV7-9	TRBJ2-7	TGTGCCAGCAGCTTATTAAAATCCGGACGGGACTACGATCCCCGTCAGCAGTACTTC	CASSLLKSGRDYDPRQQYF
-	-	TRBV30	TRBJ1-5	TGTGCCTGGAGTCGGGGAAGCAATCAGCCCCAGCATTTT	CAWSRGSNQPQHF
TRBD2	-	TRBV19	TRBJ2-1	TGTGCCAGTAGTGTTAGCGGGTCCTACAATGAGCAGTTCTTC	CASSVSGSYNEQFF
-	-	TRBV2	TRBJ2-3	TGTGCCAGCAGTGTTGAGGGTATTTACACAGATACGCAGTATTTT	CASSVEGIYTDTQYF
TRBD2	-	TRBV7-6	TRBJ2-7	TGTGCCAGCAGCTCCACTAGCGGAATCTACGAGCAGTACTTC	CASSSTSGIYEQYF
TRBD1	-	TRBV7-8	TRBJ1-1	TGTGCCAGCAGCTTACGGGGGGGACAGATGAACACTGAAGCTTTCTTT	CASSLRGGQMNTEAFF
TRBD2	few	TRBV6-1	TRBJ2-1	TGTGCCAGCAGTGTTAGCGGGAGGGGTTTCGTGGAAGCCTACTCCAATGAGCAGTTCTTC	CASSVSGRGFVEAYSNEQFF
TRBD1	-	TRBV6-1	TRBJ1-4	TGTGCCAGCAGTGAGACAGGGAATGAAAAACTGTTTTTT	CASSETGNEKLFF
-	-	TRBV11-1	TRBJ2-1	TGTGCCAGCAGCTTACTGGGGCCTAGCTCCTACAATGAGCAGTTCTTC	CASSLLGPSSYNEQFF
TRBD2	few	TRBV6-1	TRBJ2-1	TGTGCCAGCAGGACGACTAGCGGGGGGGCAAATGAGCAGTTCTTC	CASRTTSGGANEQFF
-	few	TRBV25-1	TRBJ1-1	TGTGCCAGCAGTGAAAGTGGTAGGAGCCTGATGAACACTGAAGCTTTCTTT	CASSESGRSLMNTEAFF